Listed below are T cell receptor beta chains from one sample, sequenced in a study of CD8+CD57+ T cells in acquired aplastic anemia. MiXCR, applied by TCRdb to the reads, yields one record per CDR3 protein. The sample has about 290,000 distinct CDR3 sequences, under 65% seen once; the top ten hold 1.3%. The sequenced sample consisted of sorted CD4+, CD8+, or CD8+CD57+ T cells (not recorded which) from PBMCs. The source is a human donor with aplastic anemia. CDR3s leave out the opening cysteine and the closing phenylalanine or tryptophan.

>TRBJ2-7|TRBV5-8
ASTLRDRAYEQY
>TRBJ2-2|TRBV7-3
ASKEGQVTNTGELF
>TRBJ1-1|TRBV5-1
ASSWETGGNTEAF
>TRBJ1-5|TRBV3-1
ASSHTLSRGGNQPQH
>TRBJ2-7|TRBV7-2
ASSSYGYEQY
>TRBJ2-1|TRBV27
ASSRGGPSNEQF
>TRBJ1-2|TRBV7-9
ASSLVPYGYT
>TRBJ2-7|TRBV20-1
SARGGLAGVYEQY
>TRBJ1-1|TRBV5-1
ASSRGEGLMNTEAF
>TRBJ2-3|TRBV7-6
ASSLAGQGTDTQY
>TRBJ2-7|TRBV7-2
ASSSPPGIDEQY
>TRBJ1-5|TRBV5-1
ASSLWGDSNQPQH
>TRBJ1-2|TRBV27
ASSSYRGNDYGYT
>TRBJ1-2|TRBV7-9
ASSLVQGASGYT
>TRBJ1-3|TRBV19
ASRERSLGSHIY
>TRBJ2-7|TRBV29-1
SVDMKRGEQY
>TRBJ1-1|TRBV18
ASSPAGVNTEAF
>TRBJ1-2|TRBV3-1
ASSLLQGYGYT
>TRBJ2-1|TRBV6-1
ASSEILAGSNEQF
>TRBJ1-6|TRBV2
ASSQGVSSPLH
>TRBJ1-1|TRBV5-5
ASSLVGYPNTEAF
>TRBJ1-6|TRBV20-1
SALARDGISPLH
>TRBJ2-7|TRBV14
ASSQALAGAEQY
>TRBJ2-7|TRBV20-1
SASSGRFDEQY
>TRBJ1-2|TRBV12-3/TRBV12-4
ASTPRYGYT
>TRBJ1-4|TRBV5-8
ASSLPGLDEKLF
>TRBJ1-5|TRBV2
ASRGYSNQPQH
>TRBJ2-7|TRBV4-1
ASSRQPQNEQY
>TRBJ1-3|TRBV7-8
ASSLTGRTIGNTIY
>TRBJ2-6|TRBV7-3
ASSLTIGTGRLSGANVLT
>TRBJ1-6|TRBV12-3/TRBV12-4
ASRGSSNSPLH
>TRBJ2-5|TRBV7-2
ASSPSGGAGETQY
>TRBJ2-3|TRBV29-1
SVAGTGTSSTDTQY
>TRBJ2-1|TRBV29-1
SVEIAYNEQF
>TRBJ2-5|TRBV7-7
ASSTGNEETQY
>TRBJ1-2|TRBV20-1
SALDRNGYT
>TRBJ2-5|TRBV28
ASEKGGKETQY
>TRBJ1-5|TRBV24-1
ATSDLVGQPQH
>TRBJ1-2|TRBV25-1
ASSGSGTALNT
>TRBJ1-1|TRBV10-2
ASSDQGARNTEAF
>TRBJ2-5|TRBV25-1
AASGTGEETQY
>TRBJ1-6|TRBV2
ASSDRGTNSPLH
>TRBJ2-4|TRBV7-9
ASSLAGTEGIQY